The 5 T cell receptor beta chains listed next were all sequenced from one sample in a study of Graves' ophthalmopathy and Graves' hyperthyroidism. Amplification of TCR beta CDR3 regions used RNA transcripts. The workflow started with a first-round RT-PCR run with HTBI primers and then moved on to a second-round multiplex PCR. TCRdb recomputed calls from the multiplex PCR reads with MiXCR, one row per CDR3 protein. Among 350,000 to 400,000 distinct CDR3 sequences, around 17% were seen once, and the ten largest hold more than 1.5%. Input material: peripheral blood. The receptors come from a woman under 30 with Graves' ophthalmopathy.

In this sample, this clonotype turned up many times. The rearrangement joins TRBV15 to TRBJ1-1, with TRBD1 identical over 8 bases. Germline V CDR1 and CDR2: LNHNV, YYDKDF (reference sequence). The CDR3 is made up of 14 amino acids. Trimming cost V 4 bases and J 5 bases; bases outside gene matches: 6. The CDR3 bases are TGTGCCACCAGCACTTACAGGGGGGAAACTGAAGCTTTCTTT. This translates into CATSTYRGETEAFF. Complete variable domain (other parts from reference TRBV15 and TRBJ1-1): DAMVIQNPRYQVTQFGKPVTLSCSQTLNHNVMYWYQQKSSQAPKLLFHYYDKDFNNEADTPDNFQSRRPNTSFCFLDIRSPGLGDTAMYLCATSTYRGETEAFFGQGTRLTVV.

At least ten counts were recorded for this clonotype. The CDR3 sequence: CASSSPPWRGLAYEQYF. CDR3 nucleotides: TGTGCCAGCAGTTCTCCCCCTTGGAGAGGGCTGGCCTACGAGCAGTACTTC. The rearrangement joins TRBV6-5 to TRBJ2-7; perhaps TRBD2 as D (5 bases). The V end was cut by 4 bases, the J end by 2 bases, with 21 bases between. This CDR3 has 17 residues. Germline V gene sequence: CDR1 MNHEY, CDR2 SVGAGI.

At least ten counts were recorded for this clonotype. This chain connects TRBV12-3 or TRBV12-4 to TRBJ2-7, with 7 positions matching TRBD1. Germline trimming cut 4 bases from V and 9 bases from J; bases unmatched to any gene: 6. This CDR3 region has 12 residues. As DNA, the CDR3 is TGTGCCAGCAGTTACAGGGGTTGGGGGCAGTACTTC. It is translated as CASSYRGWGQYF.

For this clonotype: Compared with germline, one end of the junction differs, possibly owing to a read error. CDR3 coding DNA: TGCAGTGCTACGATCAGGGCGAGAGAGACCCGGTACTTC. It codes for CSATIRARETRYF. J is TRBJ2-5 and V is TRBV20-1; D is perhaps TRBD1 (5 bases). From germline, CDR1 is DFQATT and CDR2 SNEGSKA (reference sequence). This CDR3 has 13 residues.

This clonotype was recorded many times. CDR3 region: CASSPGQGRTEAFF. CDR3 nucleotides: TGTGCCAGCAGTCCCGGACAGGGGCGGACTGAAGCTTTCTTT. The chain joins TRBV6-2 or TRBV6-3 to TRBJ1-1; 9 bases line up with TRBD1. The CDR3 is 14 amino acids. Germline V gene lookup returns CDR1 MNHEY and CDR2 SVGEGT. V was pared by 5 bases and J by 5 bases, with 6 bases of the junction left unmatched.